A single sample gave rise to the 20 T cell receptor beta chains below, sequenced in a study of blood T cell repertoires in COVID-19. Sequencing was performed with immunoSEQ multiplex PCR; in TCRdb, only in-frame clones are kept and a portion is missing. The sample holds 140,000 to 150,000 clones, about 90% seen once. The sample was peripheral blood. The source is a human donor in a cohort sampled during active COVID-19.

The gene calls are TRBV24-1 and TRBJ2-1; 9 nucleotides align to TRBD2. V trimming: 1 base; J trimming: 5 bases; junction bases outside the gene matches: 5. The CDR3 totals 16 residues. Germline CDR1 is KGHDR and CDR2 is SFDVKD. CDR3 protein: CATSDFLAGTHNEQFF. CDR3 in DNA: TGTGCCACCAGTGATTTCCTAGCGGGGACTCACAATGAGCAGTTCTTC.

This clone occurred a few times. The genes are TRBV18 and TRBJ1-4, with TRBD1 matching over 9 bases. Germline CDR1 KGHSH, CDR2 LQKENI. V gave up 0 bases and J gave up 8 bases; unmatched junction bases: 4. The CDR3 loop spans 15 amino acids. The chain's CDR3 is CASSPPGQGGEKLFF. DNA for the CDR3: TGTGCCAGCTCACCACCGGGACAGGGAGGCGAAAAACTGTTTTTT. The full variable domain, in which reference TRBV18 and TRBJ1-4 provide the parts outside the CDR3, is NAGVMQNPRHLVRRRGQEARLRCSPMKGHSHVYWYRQLPEEGLKFMVYLQKENIIDESGMPKERFSAEFPKEGPSILRIQQVVRGDSAAYFCASSPPGQGGEKLFFGSGTQLSVL.

This CDR3 reads CASSLRDGGVGGYTF. Written as DNA, the CDR3 is TGTGCCAGCAGCTTGAGGGACGGGGGAGTGGGCGGCTACACCTTC. The V and J genes are TRBV5-5 and TRBJ1-2; maybe TRBD1 (5 bases). Germline V gene data show CDR1 as SGHKS and CDR2 as YYEKEE (reference sequence). This CDR3 has 15 amino acids. Trimming stripped 1 base from V and 8 bases from J, with 18 bases between.

This clone was observed once. The genes are TRBV3-1 (or the pseudogene TRBV3-2) and TRBJ2-7; D is perhaps TRBD2 (6 bases). This CDR3 is 16 amino acids long. V was shortened by 0 bases and J by 5 bases, with 17 bases between the two germline ends. Germline CDR1 LGHDT, CDR2 YNNKEL (reference sequence). The CDR3 loop reads CASSQEYRLWGDEQYF. The CDR3 region has the DNA TGTGCCAGCAGCCAAGAGTATCGACTTTGGGGGGACGAGCAGTACTTC.

CDR3 sequence reads: CATSDHTSGSHEQFF. The CDR3 coding sequence is TGTGCCACCAGTGATCATACTAGCGGGAGCCATGAGCAGTTCTTC. This chain links TRBV24-1 with TRBJ2-1, with 11 bases aligning to TRBD2. Per germline, CDR1 KGHDR and CDR2 SFDVKD. The CDR3 runs 15 residues. V was clipped by 3 bases and J by 8 bases; unmatched bases: 5.

The sample holds a few counts of this clone. The rearrangement joins TRBV5-1 to TRBJ1-5; D not resolved. Trimming removed 4 bases from V and 5 bases from J, with 10 bases in between. Per germline, CDR1 SGHRS and CDR2 YFSETQ. The CDR3 consists of 13 residues. CDR3 sequence reads: CASSMTTDQPQHF. CDR3 bases: TGCGCCAGCAGCATGACAACCGATCAGCCCCAGCATTTT.

The chain couples TRBV4-3 to TRBJ2-7; 11 bases are a match to TRBD2. The V gene end was trimmed by 8 bases and the J gene end by 5 bases; junction bases not matched to a gene: 20. CDR1 and CDR2 (germline): LGHNA, YSLEER. The CDR3 length is 18 residues. In DNA, the CDR3 is TGCGCCAGCTCGACCGACAGGGTTACTAGCGGGAGCACCCACGAGCAGTACTTC. It translates to CASSTDRVTSGSTHEQYF.

This clone has only one observation. The DNA for the CDR3 is TGTGCCAGTAGCCGGGACAGGGATCACTATGGCTACACCTTC. Its protein product is CASSRDRDHYGYTF. V and J are TRBV19 and TRBJ1-2; 9 nucleotides line up with TRBD1. The CDR3 has 14 residues. The trim removed 6 bases at V and 3 bases at J, leaving 5 bases unmatched. Germline CDR1 and CDR2: LNHDA and SQIVND (reference sequence).

This chain connects TRBV7-2 to TRBJ2-3, with no clear D. The germline V gene has CDR1 SGHTA and CDR2 FQGNSA. V lost 4 bases and J 6 bases, leaving 14 bases between the germline ends. The CDR3 has 14 amino acids. The CDR3 DNA reads TGTGCCAGCAGCTATTACCTAGACTCCGATACGCAGTATTTT. Amino acid sequence: CASSYYLDSDTQYF.

This chain uses TRBV27 with TRBJ2-1; D might be TRBD2 (6 bases). Trimming took 0 bases from V and 4 from J, leaving 13 bases between them. The CDR3 covers 16 residues. CDR1 is MNHEY and CDR2 is SMNVEV in the germline V gene (reference sequence). The chain's CDR3 is CASSLSTGRRYNEQFF. DNA of the CDR3: TGTGCCAGCAGTTTATCGACCGGGAGACGATACAATGAGCAGTTCTTC.

The chain employs TRBV29-1 and TRBJ2-7, with TRBD2 identical over 11 bases. The CDR3 covers 15 residues. Germline V CDR1 and CDR2: SQVTM, ANQGSEA. Trimming cost V 1 base and J 5 bases; bases outside gene matches: 7. Here the CDR3 DNA reads TGCAGCGTTGAAGCGGGGGAGACTAGCGGGAACGAGCAGTACTTC. This gives the protein CSVEAGETSGNEQYF.

The table lists this clone with a few counts. V is TRBV27 and J is TRBJ2-2; 7 bases map to TRBD1. CDR3 length: 16 amino acids. CDR1 is MNHEY and CDR2 is SMNVEV in the germline V gene (reference sequence). V dropped 3 bases and J dropped 5; count of bases not matched to a gene: 9. For the CDR3, the DNA is TGTGCCAGCAGTTTGACTACAGGGGTACGAACCGGGGAGCTGTTTTTT. It codes for CASSLTTGVRTGELFF.

The chain joins TRBV11-2 to TRBJ1-2; no definite D call. V was shortened by 3 bases and J by 8 bases, with 13 bases between the two germline ends. From germline, CDR1 is SGHAT and CDR2 FQNNGV. The CDR3 sequence is 13 residues long. The CDR3, as DNA: TGTGCCAGCAGCTTCGGCGGAGGTTGGGGCTACACCTTC. It yields the protein CASSFGGGWGYTF. Full variable domain (missing parts from reference TRBV11-2 and TRBJ1-2): EAGVAQSPRYKIIEKRQSVAFWCNPISGHATLYWYQQILGQGPKLLIQFQNNGVVDDSQLPKDRFSAERLKGVDSTLKIQPAKLEDSAVYLCASSFGGGWGYTFGSGTRLTVV.

The chain joins TRBV11-2 to TRBJ2-7; 10 nucleotides match TRBD1. In germline, CDR1 is SGHAT, CDR2 FQNNGV. The CDR3 extends over 14 amino acids. J lost 3 bases, V lost 1 base, and 0 bases had no gene match. The CDR3: CASSLGTGGYEQYF. The CDR3 DNA reads as TGTGCCAGCAGCTTAGGGACAGGGGGCTACGAGCAGTACTTC.

The chain couples TRBV27 to TRBJ2-3; 10 bases map to TRBD1. The CDR3 has 16 amino acids. V shed 5 bases and J 2 bases; nucleotides not matched to a gene: 7. Per the germline V gene, CDR1 is MNHEY and CDR2 is SMNVEV (reference sequence). CDR3 sequence (DNA): TGTGCCAGCAGTGAGACAGGGGGCTGGTTCACAGATACGCAGTATTTT. Translated: CASSETGGWFTDTQYF.

The rearrangement uses TRBV7-2 and TRBJ2-7, with 7 bases identical to TRBD1. With 4 bases clipped from V and 4 bases from J, the junction kept 7 bases outside the gene matches. The germline V gene encodes CDR1 SGHTA and CDR2 FQGNSA. CDR3 length: 14 amino acids. The CDR3 spells CASSWTGPKYEQYF. The CDR3 nucleotides read TGTGCCAGCAGCTGGACAGGCCCCAAGTACGAGCAGTACTTC.

The chain couples TRBV19 to TRBJ2-7; TRBD1 matches 10 bases. The CDR3 contains 16 residues. Trimming removed 5 bases from V and 5 bases from J; junction bases left unmatched: 12. Germline CDR1 LNHDA, CDR2 SQIVND (reference sequence). The CDR3 nucleotides read TGTGCCAGTAGTCTATCTCCCGGACAGGGGGTCCACGAGCAGTACTTC. It is translated as CASSLSPGQGVHEQYF.

There are a few counts of this clone. The genes are TRBV9 and TRBJ1-5, with TRBD1 matching over 9 bases. The germline gives CDR1 SGDLS, CDR2 YYNGEE. The CDR3 length is 22 residues. Losses at the gene ends were 5 bases for V and 0 bases for J; bases not matched to a gene: 24. CDR3 nucleotides: TGTGCCAGCAGTCCCTACAACTGGACAGGGGTCTTCTCACTTCCTAGCAATCAGCCCCAGCATTTT. This encodes CASSPYNWTGVFSLPSNQPQHF. The entire variable domain, with the rest obtained from reference TRBV9 and TRBJ1-5, is as follows: DSGVTQTPKHLITATGQRVTLRCSPRSGDLSVYWYQQSLDQGLQFLIQYYNGEERAKGNILERFSAQQFPDLHSELNLSSLELGDSALYFCASSPYNWTGVFSLPSNQPQHFGDGTRLSIL.

The chain joins TRBV6-6 to TRBJ2-7, with 9 positions matching TRBD1. The CDR3 is made up of 16 amino acids. Germline CDR1 reads MNHNY; CDR2 reads SVGAGI (reference sequence). J was trimmed by 6 bases and V by 0 bases; bases with no gene match: 9. This CDR3 reads CASSYSLPGQGSEQYF. The CDR3 bases are TGTGCCAGCAGTTACTCCTTGCCGGGACAGGGCAGCGAGCAGTACTTC.

The chain links TRBV6-6 to TRBJ1-6, with TRBD1 identical over 8 bases. V shed 6 bases and J 8 bases; nucleotides not matched to a gene: 3. The germline V gene encodes CDR1 MNHNY and CDR2 SVGAGI (reference sequence). The CDR3 is 13 residues long. The CDR3 here is CASRQDRDSPLHF. The CDR3 bases are TGTGCCAGCAGACAGGACAGGGATTCACCCCTCCACTTT.